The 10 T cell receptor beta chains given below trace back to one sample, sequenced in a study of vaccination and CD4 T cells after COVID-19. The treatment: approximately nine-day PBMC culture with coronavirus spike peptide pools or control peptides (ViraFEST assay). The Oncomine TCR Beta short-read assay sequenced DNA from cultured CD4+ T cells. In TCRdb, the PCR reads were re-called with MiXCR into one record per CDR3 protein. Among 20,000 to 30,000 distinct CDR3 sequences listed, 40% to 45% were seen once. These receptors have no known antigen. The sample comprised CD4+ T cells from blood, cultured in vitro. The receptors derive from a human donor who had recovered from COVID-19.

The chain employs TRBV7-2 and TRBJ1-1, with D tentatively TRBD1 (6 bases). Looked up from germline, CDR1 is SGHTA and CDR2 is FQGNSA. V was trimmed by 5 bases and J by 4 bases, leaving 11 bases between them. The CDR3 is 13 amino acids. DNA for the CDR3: TGTGCCAGCAGCAAACAGGGCGGCACTGAAGCTTTCTTT. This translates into CASSKQGGTEAFF.

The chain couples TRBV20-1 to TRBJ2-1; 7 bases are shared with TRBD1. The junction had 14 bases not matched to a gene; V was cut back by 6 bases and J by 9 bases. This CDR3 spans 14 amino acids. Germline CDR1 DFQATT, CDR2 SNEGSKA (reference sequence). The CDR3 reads CSAPRGQVLFEQFF. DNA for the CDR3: TGCAGTGCGCCCAGAGGACAGGTCTTATTTGAGCAGTTCTTC.

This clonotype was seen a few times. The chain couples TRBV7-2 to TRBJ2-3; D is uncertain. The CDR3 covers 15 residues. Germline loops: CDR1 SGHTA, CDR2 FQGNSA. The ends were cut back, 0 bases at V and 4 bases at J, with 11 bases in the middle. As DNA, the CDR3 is TGTGCCAGCAGCTTAGCCCTGGGTTGGGCAGATACGCAGTATTTT. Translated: CASSLALGWADTQYF. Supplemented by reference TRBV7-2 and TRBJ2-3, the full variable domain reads GAGVSQSPSNKVTEKGKDVELRCDPISGHTALYWYRQSLGQGLEFLIYFQGNSAPDKSGLPSDRFSAERTGGSVSTLTIQRTQQEDSAVYLCASSLALGWADTQYFGPGTRLTVL.

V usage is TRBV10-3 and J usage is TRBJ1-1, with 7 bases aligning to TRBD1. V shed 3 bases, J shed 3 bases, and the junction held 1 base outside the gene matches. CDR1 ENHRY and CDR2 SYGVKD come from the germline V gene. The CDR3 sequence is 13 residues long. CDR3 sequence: CAISDRGDTEAFF. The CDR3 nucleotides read TGTGCCATCAGTGACAGGGGGGACACTGAAGCTTTCTTT.

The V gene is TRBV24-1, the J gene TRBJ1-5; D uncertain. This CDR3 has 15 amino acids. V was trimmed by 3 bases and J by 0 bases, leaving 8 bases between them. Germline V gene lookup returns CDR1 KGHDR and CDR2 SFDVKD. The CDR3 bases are TGTGCCACCAGTGATCCGACTGATAGCAATCAGCCCCAGCATTTT. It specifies CATSDPTDSNQPQHF.

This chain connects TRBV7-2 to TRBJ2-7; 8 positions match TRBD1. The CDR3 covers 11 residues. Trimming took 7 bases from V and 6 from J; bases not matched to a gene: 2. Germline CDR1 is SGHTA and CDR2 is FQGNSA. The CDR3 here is CASTQGAEQYF. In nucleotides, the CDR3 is TGTGCCAGCACCCAGGGGGCCGAGCAGTACTTC.

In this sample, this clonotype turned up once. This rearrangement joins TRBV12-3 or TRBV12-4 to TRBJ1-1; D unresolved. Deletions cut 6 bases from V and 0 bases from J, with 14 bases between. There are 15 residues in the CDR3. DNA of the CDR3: TGTGCCAGCAGCCCCGTCGGACCGGTGAACACTGAAGCTTTCTTT. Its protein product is CASSPVGPVNTEAFF.

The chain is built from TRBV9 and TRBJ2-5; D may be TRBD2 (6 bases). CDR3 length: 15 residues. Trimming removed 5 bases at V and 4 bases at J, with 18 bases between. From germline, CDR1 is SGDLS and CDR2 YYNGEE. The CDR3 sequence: CASSTIGTQGETQYF. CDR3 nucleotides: TGTGCCAGCAGTACTATCGGGACTCAAGGAGAGACCCAGTACTTC.

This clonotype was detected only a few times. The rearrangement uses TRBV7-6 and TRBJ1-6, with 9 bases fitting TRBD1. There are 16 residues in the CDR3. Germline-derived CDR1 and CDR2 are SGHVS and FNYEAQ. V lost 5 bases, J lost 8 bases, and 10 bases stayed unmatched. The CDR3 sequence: CASSPWSGQGDSPLHF. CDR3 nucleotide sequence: TGTGCCAGCAGCCCCTGGTCGGGACAGGGAGATTCACCCCTCCACTTT.

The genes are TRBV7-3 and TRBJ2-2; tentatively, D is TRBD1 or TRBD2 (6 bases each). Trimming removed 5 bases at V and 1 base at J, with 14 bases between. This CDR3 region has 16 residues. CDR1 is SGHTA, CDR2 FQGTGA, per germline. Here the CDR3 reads CASSGMGGRNTGELFF. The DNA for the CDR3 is TGTGCCAGCAGCGGAATGGGGGGCAGGAACACCGGGGAGCTGTTTTTT.